The 7 T cell receptor beta chains presented below share a single source sample, sequenced in a study of T cell responses to AZD1222 COVID-19 vaccine. The table came from immunoSEQ multiplex PCR; TCRdb's copy has only in-frame clones and leaves some out. The sample contains under 80,000 clones, approximately 90% of which appear only once. Sample: peripheral blood, taken on day 0 of AZD1222 vaccination. The receptor source for this set is an adult in good health.

The rearrangement joins TRBV5-1 to TRBJ1-1; 7 bases map to TRBD1. The CDR3 totals 13 residues. After removal of 4 bases from V and 3 bases from J, the junction contained 3 bases not matched to a gene. The germline gives CDR1 SGHRS, CDR2 YFSETQ. CDR3 nucleotide sequence: TGCGCCAGCAGCGCTACAGGGGACACTGAAGCTTTCTTT. Amino acids: CASSATGDTEAFF.

V is TRBV18 and J is TRBJ2-7; no reliable D call. Germline V gene lookup returns CDR1 KGHSH and CDR2 LQKENI. Trimming pared 2 bases from V and 6 bases from J, leaving 20 bases between. The CDR3 is 16 residues long. CDR3 sequence reads: CASSPGDKARPSEQYF. The CDR3 bases are TGTGCCAGCTCACCAGGCGATAAGGCGCGCCCCTCCGAGCAGTACTTC.

The V call is TRBV7-8, the J call TRBJ2-7; TRBD2 matches at 8 bases. CDR1 and CDR2 (germline): SGHVS, FQNEAQ. The CDR3 is 14 residues long. The ends lost 6 bases at V and 2 bases at J; junction bases unmatched: 6. CDR3 DNA: TGTGCCAGCAGTTCCGGACTAGCCCCCTACGAGCAGTACTTC. Translation: CASSSGLAPYEQYF.

This chain joins TRBV15 and TRBJ2-5; the D gene is possibly TRBD1 (7 bases). This CDR3 contains 15 residues. Trimming removed 0 bases at V and 7 bases at J, with 15 bases between. Germline CDR1 and CDR2: LNHNV and YYDKDF (reference sequence). CDR3 in DNA: TGTGCCACCAGCAGAGAGGACAGGCTCGGGGGGACCCAGTACTTC. Translating it yields CATSREDRLGGTQYF.

V gene TRBV5-4 combines with J gene TRBJ2-7; D possibly corresponds to TRBD2 (5 bases). CDR1 and CDR2 from the germline V gene are SGHNT and YYREEE (reference sequence). CDR3 length: 13 amino acids. Trimming took off 0 bases at V and 5 bases at J, with 9 bases between the two ends. The CDR3 sequence: CASSLEAGDEQYF. CDR3 coding DNA: TGTGCCAGCAGCTTGGAGGCCGGGGACGAGCAGTACTTC. Combining the CDR3 with reference TRBV5-4 and TRBJ2-7 gives the whole variable domain ETGVTQSPTHLIKTRGQQVTLRCSSQSGHNTVSWYQQALGQGPQFIFQYYREEENGRGNFPPRFSGLQFPNYSSELNVNALELDDSALYLCASSLEAGDEQYFGPGTRLTVT.

V gene TRBV12-3 or TRBV12-4 combines with J gene TRBJ2-3; D remains ambiguous. Trimming shortened V by 6 bases and J by 8 bases, and 12 bases separated the two germline ends. This CDR3 is 12 amino acids long. The CDR3, as DNA: TGTGCCAGCAGACTTAGCAGTGGTACGCAGTATTTT. Translation gives CASRLSSGTQYF.

CDR3 bases: TGTGCCAGCAGTCCGGCCGGGGCCAATGAGCAGTTCTTC. Amino acid sequence: CASSPAGANEQFF. V and J are TRBV28 and TRBJ2-1, with D perhaps matching TRBD1 or TRBD2 (5 bases each). The germline gives CDR1 MDHEN, CDR2 SYDVKM. V was cut by 5 bases and J by 6 bases, with 11 bases left in between. This CDR3 has 13 residues. The variable domain in full, completed from reference TRBV28 and TRBJ2-1, reads DVKVTQSSRYLVKRTGEKVFLECVQDMDHENMFWYRQDPGLGLRLIYFSYDVKMKEKGDIPEGYSVSREKKERFSLILESASTNQTSMYLCASSPAGANEQFFGPGTRLTVL.